What follows are 15 T cell receptor beta chains derived from one specimen sequenced in a study of CXCR3-negative and CXCR3-positive naive CD8 T cells. Antigen specificity for these receptors is unknown. Study observations and caveats: In CXCR3-positive naive cells, the TRB CDR3s were more hydrophobic than in CXCR3-negative naive cells.

The authors prepared UMI-labeled TRB cDNA libraries by 5' RACE. Following a re-call of the 5' RACE reads, TCRdb has one entry per CDR3 protein and lacks DNA. The sample table sets out roughly 100,000 distinct CDR3 sequences. Material for sequencing was naive CXCR3+ CD8+ T cells from blood. Subset of the sample: CD45RO-CCR7+CD27+CD95- naive CD8+ T cells expressing CXCR3 (TNR3+). Receptor source: a human donor in good health. Some clones in this sample may be carry-over from other donors' samples.

This chain uses TRBV19 with TRBJ1-5; the D call from TCRdb, TRBD1, cannot be confirmed without DNA. The CDR3 length is 15 residues. Germline V gene sequence: CDR1 LNHDA, CDR2 SQIVND (reference sequence). The CDR3: CASSPGQMNNQPQHF.

CDR3 residues: CATSRDLSGGPDTDTQYF. The chain recombines TRBV15 with TRBJ2-3; TCRdb's assignment of TRBD2 cannot be checked, as there is no DNA. The CDR3 has 18 amino acids. Germline CDR1 reads LNHNV; CDR2 reads YYDKDF (reference sequence).

CDR3 protein: CASSTGTSGRASYNEQFF. V is TRBV7-9 and J is TRBJ2-1; the TCRdb call, TRBD2, lacks DNA for checking. Germline V gene sequence: CDR1 SEHNR, CDR2 FQNEAQ (reference sequence). CDR3 length: 18 amino acids.

The chain uses TRBV7-9 and TRBJ2-1; the TCRdb D gene call, TRBD1, has no DNA to confirm it. Germline lookup yields CDR1 SEHNR and CDR2 FQNEAQ (reference sequence). This CDR3 spans 12 amino acids. Here the CDR3 reads CASSTTGLWQFF.

The genes are TRBV2 and TRBJ1-5; checking the TCRdb D call of TRBD1 is not possible without DNA. CDR3 length: 13 residues. Looked up from germline, CDR1 is SNHLY and CDR2 is FYNNEI. The CDR3 is CASKGGPNQPQHF.

The CDR3 spells CASSQGIGGGPMNTEAFF. This sequence joins TRBV11-3 and TRBJ1-1; lacking DNA, the TRBD1 call made by TCRdb goes unchecked. In germline, CDR1 is SGHNT, CDR2 YENEEA. CDR3 length equals 18 residues.

CDR3 loop: CASSQVENQYGAQYF. The chain links TRBV4-1 to TRBJ2-5. The CDR3 spans 15 residues. CDR1 and CDR2 (germline): MGHRA, YSYEKL.

The chain combines TRBV6-5 with TRBJ2-5; TCRdb's assignment of TRBD1 cannot be checked, as there is no DNA. Germline CDR1 MNHEY, CDR2 SVGAGI. The CDR3 sequence is 16 residues long. CDR3 loop: CASSYSGQGVMETQYF.

The CDR3 protein is CASSLAWDIQYF. V is TRBV5-6 and J is TRBJ2-4. This CDR3 has 12 amino acids. CDR1 is SGHDT, CDR2 YYEEEE, per germline. Combining the CDR3 with reference TRBV5-6 and TRBJ2-4 gives the whole variable domain DAGVTQSPTHLIKTRGQQVTLRCSPKSGHDTVSWYQQALGQGPQFIFQYYEEEERQRGNFPDRFSGHQFPNYSSELNVNALLLGDSALYLCASSLAWDIQYFGAGTRLSVL.

This chain joins TRBV3-1 and TRBJ2-7; the TRBD2 assignment by TCRdb is unverifiable without DNA. Germline assignment: CDR1 LGHDT and CDR2 YNNKEL (reference sequence). The CDR3 loop spans 16 amino acids. The chain's CDR3 is CASSPGLAGGPNEQYF.

V is TRBV11-2 and J is TRBJ1-2; without DNA, the TCRdb call of TRBD1 cannot be checked. The CDR3 length is 13 residues. Germline lookup yields CDR1 SGHAT and CDR2 FQNNGV. The CDR3: CASSLVHSGGYTF.

This sequence joins TRBV20-1 and TRBJ1-5; the D call of TRBD1 rests on TCRdb alone, since no DNA is present to check it. CDR3 length equals 18 residues. CDR1 is DFQATT and CDR2 is SNEGSKA in the germline V gene (reference sequence). The CDR3 sequence is CSARDTTGVEYSNQPQHF.

The chain has TRBV7-9 and TRBJ1-1; the D call of TRBD1 rests on TCRdb alone, since no DNA is present to check it. CDR1 and CDR2 from the germline V gene are SEHNR and FQNEAQ (reference sequence). CDR3 size: 12 residues. The chain's CDR3 is CASSPDRVEAFF.

The rearrangement uses TRBV11-1 and TRBJ2-3; TCRdb reports TRBD2, a call that lacks DNA to check it against. Germline CDR1 SGHAT, CDR2 FQDESV (reference sequence). CDR3 length: 15 amino acids. The CDR3 here is CASSLLPITTDTQYF.

The chain employs TRBV7-9 and TRBJ2-7; TCRdb outputs TRBD1, but without DNA this stays unchecked. This CDR3 has 15 residues. Germline V lookup: CDR1 SEHNR, CDR2 FQNEAQ (reference sequence). CDR3 sequence reads: CASSWGTGGYYEQYF.